This T cell receptor (beta chain) was captured in a study of OX40 agonist ivuxolimab in advanced cancers. Study-wide context: Patients were treated with ivuxolimab, an agonistic anti-OX40 (CD134) antibody. Three dose-escalation patients had partial responses: one with hepatocellular carcinoma and two with cutaneous melanoma. The dose-escalation cohort was about 86% male, with a mean age of around 60 years, ranging about 20 to 85.

The assay was immunoSEQ multiplex PCR, and TCRdb's table has in-frame clones only and misses some. Of 45,000 to 60,000 clones listed, 85% to 90% are singletons. Enrollment shut out patients with autoimmune disease history or systemic immunosuppression. The CDR3 is 14 amino acids. V was pared by 5 bases and J by 0 bases, with 3 bases of the junction left unmatched. Germline V gene sequence: CDR1 SGHVS, CDR2 FQNEAQ. The specimen was CD4+ or CD8+ T cells sorted from blood, collected in a trial of the OX40 agonist ivuxolimab. This clonotype originated in an adult with an advanced solid tumor such as melanoma, head and neck, liver or kidney cancer. V usage is TRBV7-8 and J usage is TRBJ2-7; 8 bases fit TRBD2. The CDR3 sequence is CASSGSGGSYEQYF. Written as DNA, the CDR3 is TGTGCCAGCAGCGGGAGCGGGGGCTCCTACGAGCAGTACTTC. The whole variable domain, remainder taken from reference TRBV7-8 and TRBJ2-7, is GAGVSQSPRYKVAKRGQDVALRCDPISGHVSLFWYQQALGQGPEFLTYFQNEAQLDKSGLPSDRFFAERPEGSVSTLKIQRTQQEDSAVYLCASSGSGGSYEQYFGPGTRLTVT.